The 27 T cell receptor beta chains listed next were all sequenced from one sample in a study of cytomegalovirus exposure and HLA in healthy donors. Primers for the PCR totalled 60 Vbeta and 13 Jbeta. Produced via immunoSEQ multiplex PCR; TCRdb's table is partial and in-frame only. The sample consists of about 100,000 clones, 79% of them appearing once. The sequenced sample consisted of PBMCs. The receptors were sampled from a woman in her forties in good health and CMV-seronegative.

This sequence joins TRBV5-4 and TRBJ2-1; 8 bases are shared with TRBD2. The trim removed 5 bases at V and 9 bases at J, leaving 10 bases unmatched. This CDR3 is built from 14 residues. Germline CDR1 reads SGHNT; CDR2 reads YYREEE (reference sequence). DNA of the CDR3: TGTGCCAGCAGAGTAGGAGCGGGAGTGGCTGAGCAGTTCTTC. Protein sequence: CASRVGAGVAEQFF.

The J gene is TRBJ1-1, the V gene TRBV19; a weak D match, TRBD1 (5 bases). Germline CDR1 reads LNHDA; CDR2 reads SQIVND (reference sequence). Trimming left V 6 bases short and J 2 bases short, with 10 bases between. This CDR3 has 13 residues. Written as DNA, the CDR3 is TGTGCCAGTAGATCGGGGGTAAACACTGAAGCTTTCTTT. It yields the protein CASRSGVNTEAFF. The full variable domain, rest sourced from reference TRBV19 and TRBJ1-1, is DGGITQSPKYLFRKEGQNVTLSCEQNLNHDAMYWYRQDPGQGLRLIYYSQIVNDFQKGDIAEGYSVSREKKESFPLTVTSAQKNPTAFYLCASRSGVNTEAFFGQGTRLTVV.

This clone was observed once. The chain links TRBV9 to TRBJ1-5; 8 nucleotides line up with TRBD1. The CDR3 is 15 amino acids. Germline lookup yields CDR1 SGDLS and CDR2 YYNGEE. The junction had 7 bases not matched to a gene; V was cut back by 3 bases and J by 5 bases. The CDR3 coding sequence is TGTGCCAGCAGCGGCCAGGGGGCGGGGGATCAGCCCCAGCATTTT. It codes for CASSGQGAGDQPQHF.

The V gene is TRBV7-6, the J gene TRBJ2-5; D call uncertain. V gave up 1 base and J gave up 3 bases, with 6 bases separating them. The CDR3 length is 13 residues. Germline CDR1 SGHVS, CDR2 FNYEAQ. As DNA, the CDR3 is TGTGCCAGCAGCTTAGAAAGAGAAGAGACCCAGTACTTC. Encoded protein: CASSLEREETQYF.

The chain combines TRBV5-6 with TRBJ2-7; 11 nucleotides match TRBD1. The germline V gene encodes CDR1 SGHDT and CDR2 YYEEEE. This CDR3 is built from 14 residues. V lost 6 bases to trimming and J lost 1 base; unmatched junction nucleotides: 3. This chain's CDR3 is CASKGTGGSYEQYF. CDR3 coding DNA: TGTGCCAGCAAGGGGACAGGGGGATCCTACGAGCAGTACTTC.

The genes are TRBV5-6 and TRBJ2-2, with 8 bases matching TRBD1. Per germline, CDR1 SGHDT and CDR2 YYEEEE. The V and J ends lost 4 bases and 6 bases, in that order; junction bases with no gene match: 8. The CDR3 length is 15 residues. CDR3 protein: CASSGQGRRPGELFF. The DNA of the CDR3 is TGTGCCAGCAGCGGACAGGGACGTCGGCCCGGGGAGCTGTTTTTT.

This clone was observed once. The chain links TRBV27 to TRBJ2-1; the match to TRBD2 covers 9 bases. The CDR3 sequence is 15 residues long. After removal of 6 bases from V and 7 bases from J, the junction contained 10 bases not matched to a gene. Per germline, CDR1 MNHEY and CDR2 SMNVEV (reference sequence). The CDR3 nucleotides read TGTGCCAGCAGGGGTTGGGCGGGAGGGGGGAATGAGCAGTTCTTC. This translates into CASRGWAGGGNEQFF.

The genes are TRBV28 and TRBJ2-3, with a possible D match to TRBD2 (5 bases). With 7 bases removed from V and 2 bases from J, the gap between germline ends came to 7 bases. There are 12 residues in the CDR3. Per germline, CDR1 MDHEN and CDR2 SYDVKM. The CDR3: CASNLATDTQYF. In DNA, the CDR3 is TGTGCCAGCAACCTAGCCACAGATACGCAGTATTTT. Full variable domain (remainder filled in from reference TRBV28 and TRBJ2-3): DVKVTQSSRYLVKRTGEKVFLECVQDMDHENMFWYRQDPGLGLRLIYFSYDVKMKEKGDIPEGYSVSREKKERFSLILESASTNQTSMYLCASNLATDTQYFGPGTRLTVL.

The chain couples TRBV4-1 to TRBJ2-7; 9 nucleotides match TRBD1. J gave up 8 bases and V 2 bases, and 10 bases lay outside the gene matches. This CDR3 spans 15 amino acids. The V gene's germline CDR1 is MGHRA and CDR2 YSYEKL. Written as DNA, the CDR3 is TGCGCCAGCAGCCAACCGGGACAGGGTCGCGCGCAGCAGTACTTC. This codes for CASSQPGQGRAQQYF.

The CDR3 DNA follows: TGTGCCAGCAGAGCCCTACCAGGGGCTATGAACACTGAAGCTTTCTTT. The encoded protein is CASRALPGAMNTEAFF. The chain employs TRBV9 and TRBJ1-1; weak D call: TRBD1 (6 bases). V lost 5 bases to trimming and J lost 0 bases, with 17 bases between them. The germline gives CDR1 SGDLS, CDR2 YYNGEE. The CDR3 totals 16 residues. Based on the CDR3 plus reference TRBV9 and TRBJ1-1, the full variable domain is DSGVTQTPKHLITATGQRVTLRCSPRSGDLSVYWYQQSLDQGLQFLIQYYNGEERAKGNILERFSAQQFPDLHSELNLSSLELGDSALYFCASRALPGAMNTEAFFGQGTRLTVV.

The genes are TRBV4-1 and TRBJ2-1; D gene uncertain. The V end lost 4 bases, the J end lost 0 bases, and 10 bases lay between the germline ends. In germline, CDR1 is MGHRA, CDR2 YSYEKL. The CDR3 runs to 15 residues. The CDR3 reads CASSLLDNSYNEQFF. The CDR3, as DNA: TGCGCCAGCAGCCTTCTTGACAACTCCTACAATGAGCAGTTCTTC.

In this sample, this clone turned up a few times. The CDR3 is CASSFEMSSGANVLTF. In DNA, the CDR3 is TGTGCCAGCAGCTTCGAGATGAGCTCTGGGGCCAACGTCCTGACTTTC. The chain combines TRBV7-9 with TRBJ2-6, with D unclear. CDR1 and CDR2 from the germline V gene are SEHNR and FQNEAQ (reference sequence). V shed 3 bases and J shed 0 bases, with 9 bases lying between them. CDR3 length equals 16 residues. The full variable domain, with the rest looked up from reference TRBV7-9 and TRBJ2-6, is DTGVSQNPRHKITKRGQNVTFRCDPISEHNRLYWYRQTLGQGPEFLTYFQNEAQLEKSRLLSDRFSAERPKGSFSTLEIQRTEQGDSAMYLCASSFEMSSGANVLTFGAGSRLTVL.

The chain recombines TRBV9 with TRBJ2-2; 7 bases match TRBD2. Germline assignment: CDR1 SGDLS and CDR2 YYNGEE. With 4 bases clipped from V and 6 bases from J, the junction kept 9 bases outside the gene matches. The CDR3 covers 15 residues. The CDR3 is CASSPGGRVAGELFF. The CDR3 DNA sequence: TGTGCCAGCAGCCCGGGAGGCAGGGTGGCCGGGGAGCTGTTTTTT.

The chain combines TRBV7-9 with TRBJ1-1, with 7 bases lining up with TRBD1. CDR3 length: 14 amino acids. V shed 0 bases and J 8 bases; nucleotides not matched to a gene: 6. Germline V gives CDR1 SEHNR, CDR2 FQNEAQ (reference sequence). DNA of the CDR3: TGTGCCAGCAGCTTAGCAGGGGACAGATTAGAAGCTTTCTTT. Protein product: CASSLAGDRLEAFF. The full variable domain, its missing parts supplied by reference TRBV7-9 and TRBJ1-1, is DTGVSQNPRHKITKRGQNVTFRCDPISEHNRLYWYRQTLGQGPEFLTYFQNEAQLEKSRLLSDRFSAERPKGSFSTLEIQRTEQGDSAMYLCASSLAGDRLEAFFGQGTRLTVV.

The V gene is TRBV5-1, the J gene TRBJ1-6; no reliable D call. The CDR3 has 15 residues. V lost 0 bases, J lost 7 bases, and 11 bases lay in between. CDR1 is SGHRS and CDR2 is YFSETQ in the germline V gene. The CDR3 bases are TGCGCCAGCAGCTTGGGAGCGAGCCCCAATTCACCCCTCCACTTT. Amino acids: CASSLGASPNSPLHF.

The chain uses TRBV28 and TRBJ2-7; a weak D match, TRBD2 (5 bases). CDR1 and CDR2 from the germline V gene are MDHEN and SYDVKM. Trimming left V 4 bases short and J 3 bases short, with 28 bases between. The CDR3 covers 19 residues. In DNA form, the CDR3 reads TGTGCCAGCAGTTCTACGTTTCGCGGGCTGAGTCAGGCTTTCTACGAGCAGTACTTC. Protein: CASSSTFRGLSQAFYEQYF. Full variable domain (outside the CDR3, taken from reference TRBV28 and TRBJ2-7): DVKVTQSSRYLVKRTGEKVFLECVQDMDHENMFWYRQDPGLGLRLIYFSYDVKMKEKGDIPEGYSVSREKKERFSLILESASTNQTSMYLCASSSTFRGLSQAFYEQYFGPGTRLTVT.

As regards this clone: Relative to the germline gene, one junction end is altered; a read error may explain this. The same CDR3 can be traced to other DNA sequences in this sample. V and J are TRBV28 and TRBJ2-2; the match to TRBD2 covers 7 bases. The length of the CDR3 is 17 residues. Germline-derived CDR1 and CDR2 are MDHEN and SYDVKM. The CDR3 sequence is CASSSSSLAANTGELFF. Here the CDR3 DNA reads TGCGCCAGCAGTTCCTCAAGTCTAGCGGCGAACACCGGGGAGCTGTTTTTT.

The CDR3 nucleotides are TGTGCCAGCTCACCATATTTTGCTAGCGGGAGCTACGAGCAGTACTTC. Protein product: CASSPYFASGSYEQYF. The V and J genes are TRBV18 and TRBJ2-7; TRBD2 matches 10 bases. The germline V gene encodes CDR1 KGHSH and CDR2 LQKENI. J was trimmed by 3 bases and V by 2 bases; bases with no gene match: 7. The CDR3 spans 16 residues.

This clone was seen just once. The chain joins TRBV4-3 to TRBJ2-3, with 8 bases lining up with TRBD2. This CDR3 spans 16 amino acids. Germline lookup yields CDR1 LGHNA and CDR2 YSLEER. The V segment lost 4 bases and the J segment 1 base; nucleotides outside the gene matches: 7. CDR3 region: CASSLGGGRGTDTQYF. Here the CDR3 DNA reads TGCGCCAGCAGCCTCGGGGGGGGCCGTGGCACAGATACGCAGTATTTT.

The gene calls are TRBV19 and TRBJ1-5; TRBD1 might be the D (5 bases). V shed 3 bases and J shed 3 bases, with 9 bases lying between them. In germline, CDR1 is LNHDA, CDR2 SQIVND (reference sequence). The CDR3 runs 14 residues. CDR3 loop: CASSITQDNQPQHF. CDR3 DNA sequence: TGTGCCAGTAGTATTACACAGGACAATCAGCCCCAGCATTTT.

The J gene is TRBJ2-7, the V gene TRBV10-3; possibly TRBD2 for D (5 bases). CDR1 and CDR2 (germline): ENHRY, SYGVKD. The CDR3 is made up of 13 amino acids. V lost 3 bases and J 0 bases, leaving 6 bases between the germline ends. The CDR3 DNA sequence: TGTGCCATCAGTGAAGGGAGCTCCTACGAGCAGTACTTC. Amino acids: CAISEGSSYEQYF.

V and J are TRBV7-9 and TRBJ1-6; D gene uncertain. Germline V gives CDR1 SEHNR, CDR2 FQNEAQ (reference sequence). The CDR3 contains 17 residues. V gave up 4 bases and J gave up 10 bases, with 23 bases separating them. The CDR3 sequence: CASSYPNAVEDGSPLHF. The CDR3, as DNA: TGTGCCAGCAGCTATCCAAACGCGGTGGAGGATGGATCACCCCTCCACTTT.

This chain uses TRBV29-1 with TRBJ1-1; a weak D match, TRBD1 (5 bases). Germline values: CDR1 SQVTM, CDR2 ANQGSEA. The V end was cut by 4 bases, the J end by 6 bases, with 12 bases between. This CDR3 spans 12 amino acids. The chain's CDR3 is CSVVGGTPEAFF. CDR3 DNA: TGCAGCGTTGTGGGGGGGACCCCTGAAGCTTTCTTT. The full variable domain, in which reference TRBV29-1 and TRBJ1-1 provide the parts outside the CDR3, is SAVISQKPSRDICQRGTSLTIQCQVDSQVTMMFWYRQQPGQSLTLIATANQGSEATYESGFVIDKFPISRPNLTFSTLTVSNMSPEDSSIYLCSVVGGTPEAFFGQGTRLTVV.

The rearrangement joins TRBV10-3 to TRBJ2-1, with D perhaps TRBD1 (5 bases). This CDR3 comprises 16 residues. CDR1 and CDR2 from the germline V gene are ENHRY and SYGVKD. V dropped 0 bases and J dropped 9 bases, with 18 bases sitting between them. CDR3 amino acids: CAISESPGSTFGEQFF. The CDR3 DNA follows: TGTGCCATCAGTGAGTCACCAGGGTCTACTTTTGGTGAGCAGTTCTTC.

The chain recombines TRBV19 with TRBJ1-4; D call uncertain. CDR3 size: 16 residues. Germline-derived CDR1 and CDR2 are LNHDA and SQIVND (reference sequence). Trimming removed 3 bases from V and 5 bases from J, with 16 bases in between. CDR3 in DNA: TGTGCCAGTAGTATCCCGAGGCGGGAGAAAAATGAAAAACTGTTTTTT. Its translation: CASSIPRREKNEKLFF.

J is TRBJ2-3 and V is TRBV5-4; maybe TRBD1 (6 bases). This CDR3 spans 14 amino acids. Germline V gene sequence: CDR1 SGHNT, CDR2 YYREEE (reference sequence). Trimming removed 1 base at V and 6 bases at J, with 12 bases between. CDR3 sequence (DNA): TGTGCCAGCAGCTTGTGGGGGCGTCCGGATACGCAGTATTTT. Its protein is CASSLWGRPDTQYF.

The chain has TRBV6-1 and TRBJ1-2; 7 bases are a match to TRBD1. CDR3 length: 14 amino acids. V shed 7 bases, J shed 4 bases, and the junction held 9 bases outside the gene matches. The germline V gene encodes CDR1 MNHNS and CDR2 SASEGT. The CDR3 protein is CASIRDRDLYGYTF. The CDR3 coding sequence is TGTGCCAGCATTCGCGACAGGGACCTCTATGGCTACACCTTC.